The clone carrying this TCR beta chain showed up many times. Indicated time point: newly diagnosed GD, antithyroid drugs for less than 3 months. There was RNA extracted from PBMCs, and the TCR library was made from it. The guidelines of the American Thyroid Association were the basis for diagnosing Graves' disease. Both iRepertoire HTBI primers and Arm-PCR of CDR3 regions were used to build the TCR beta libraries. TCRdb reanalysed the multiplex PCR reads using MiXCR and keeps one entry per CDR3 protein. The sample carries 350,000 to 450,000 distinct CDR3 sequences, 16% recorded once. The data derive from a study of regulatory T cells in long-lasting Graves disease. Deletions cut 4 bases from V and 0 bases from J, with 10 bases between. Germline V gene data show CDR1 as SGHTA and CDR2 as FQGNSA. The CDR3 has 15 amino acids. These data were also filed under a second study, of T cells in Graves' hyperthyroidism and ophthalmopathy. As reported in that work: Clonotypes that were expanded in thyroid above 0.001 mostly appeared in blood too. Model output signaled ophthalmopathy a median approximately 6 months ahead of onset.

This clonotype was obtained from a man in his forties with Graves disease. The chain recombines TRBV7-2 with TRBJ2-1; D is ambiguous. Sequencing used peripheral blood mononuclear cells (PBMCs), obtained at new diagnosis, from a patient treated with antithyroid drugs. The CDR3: CASSYDLSSYNEQFF. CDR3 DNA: TGTGCCAGCAGCTACGACCTGAGCTCCTACAATGAGCAGTTCTTC. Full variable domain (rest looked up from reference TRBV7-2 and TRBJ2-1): GAGVSQSPSNKVTEKGKDVELRCDPISGHTALYWYRQSLGQGLEFLIYFQGNSAPDKSGLPSDRFSAERTGGSVSTLTIQRTQQEDSAVYLCASSYDLSSYNEQFFGPGTRLTVL.